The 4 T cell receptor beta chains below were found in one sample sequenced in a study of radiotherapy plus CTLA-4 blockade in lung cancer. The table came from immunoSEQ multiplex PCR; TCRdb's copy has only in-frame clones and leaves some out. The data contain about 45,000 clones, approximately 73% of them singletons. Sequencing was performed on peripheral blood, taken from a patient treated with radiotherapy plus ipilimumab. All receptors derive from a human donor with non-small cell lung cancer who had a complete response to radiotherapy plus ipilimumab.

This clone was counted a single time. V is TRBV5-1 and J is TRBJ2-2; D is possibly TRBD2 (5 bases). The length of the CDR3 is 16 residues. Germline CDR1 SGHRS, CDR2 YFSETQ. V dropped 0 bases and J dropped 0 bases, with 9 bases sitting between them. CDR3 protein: CASSLVSGSNTGELFF. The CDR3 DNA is TGCGCCAGCAGCTTGGTGTCGGGGTCGAACACCGGGGAGCTGTTTTTT.

The DNA of the CDR3 is TGCGCCAGCAGCGGCGGACTAGCGGGAGAGAATGAGCAGTTCTTC. Translated, it gives CASSGGLAGENEQFF. This chain links TRBV5-1 with TRBJ2-1; 13 bases fit TRBD2. CDR3 length equals 15 residues. V shed 4 bases and J 7 bases; nucleotides not matched to a gene: 5. CDR1 is SGHRS, CDR2 YFSETQ, per germline.

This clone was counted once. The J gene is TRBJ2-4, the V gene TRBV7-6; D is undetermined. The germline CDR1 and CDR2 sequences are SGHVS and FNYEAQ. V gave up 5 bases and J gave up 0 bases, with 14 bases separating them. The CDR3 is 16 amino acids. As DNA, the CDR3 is TGTGCCAGCAGCCCTGTGGCATACATAGCCAAAAACATTCAGTACTTC. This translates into CASSPVAYIAKNIQYF.

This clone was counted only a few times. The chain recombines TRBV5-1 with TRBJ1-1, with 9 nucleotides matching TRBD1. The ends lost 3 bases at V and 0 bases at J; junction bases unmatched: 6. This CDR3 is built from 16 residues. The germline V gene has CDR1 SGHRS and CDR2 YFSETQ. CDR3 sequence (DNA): TGCGCCAGCAGCTACGGGACAGGGAGGATGAACACTGAAGCTTTCTTT. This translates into CASSYGTGRMNTEAFF.